The 10 T cell receptor beta chains presented below share a single source sample, sequenced in a study of T cell changes during pregnancy in multiple sclerosis (dated by TCRdb to the late 2010s). The library was obtained by the immunoSEQ multiplex PCR assay. The table comes from immuneACCESS by way of TCRdb, which keeps in-frame sequences with V and J called. Part of the clones is missing from these tables; in studies checked, under half for an unresolved V gene and the rest for unknown reasons. This sample has tens of thousands of clones in its table, and 85% to 95% of those were observed once. The ten largest clones represent roughly 2.5% of the sample. The sequencing used peripheral blood, collected in the second trimester of pregnancy. These receptors originate from a female donor with multiple sclerosis, enrolled in a pregnancy study.

The chain links TRBV27 to TRBJ2-1; 7 bases map to TRBD1. This CDR3 has 13 amino acids. V shed 6 bases and J 6 bases; nucleotides not matched to a gene: 5. Germline V gene data show CDR1 as MNHEY and CDR2 as SMNVEV (reference sequence). CDR3: CASRPTGANEQFF. The CDR3, as DNA: TGTGCCAGCAGACCTACAGGGGCCAATGAGCAGTTCTTC.

This chain joins TRBV27 and TRBJ2-2, with 8 bases aligning to TRBD2. The CDR3 has 15 amino acids. V trimming: 0 bases; J trimming: 3 bases; junction bases outside the gene matches: 0. Per germline, CDR1 MNHEY and CDR2 SMNVEV (reference sequence). The CDR3, as DNA: TGTGCCAGCAGTTTATCTAGCGGGGACACCGGGGAGCTGTTTTTT. It specifies CASSLSSGDTGELFF.

The genes are TRBV19 and TRBJ2-7; TRBD1 agrees at 8 bases. The J segment lost 7 bases and the V segment lost 4 bases, leaving 12 bases of the junction unmatched. Germline assignment: CDR1 LNHDA and CDR2 SQIVND (reference sequence). The length of the CDR3 is 15 residues. The CDR3 loop is CASSNLGQGAGEQYF. The CDR3, as DNA: TGTGCCAGTAGTAATCTTGGCCAGGGGGCTGGTGAGCAGTACTTC.

This sequence joins TRBV6-5 and TRBJ2-5; D gene uncertain. The CDR3 contains 12 residues. Per the germline V gene, CDR1 is MNHEY and CDR2 is SVGAGI. Trimming took off 4 bases at V and 2 bases at J, with 5 bases between the two ends. This CDR3 reads CASSSPQETQYF. The DNA for the CDR3 is TGTGCCAGCAGTTCTCCTCAAGAGACCCAGTACTTC.

The CDR3 loop is CASRYSGGLGEQYF. In nucleotides, the CDR3 is TGTGCCAGCAGATATAGCGGGGGCCTGGGGGAGCAGTACTTC. The gene calls are TRBV7-8 and TRBJ2-7, with 9 bases matching TRBD2. V lost 6 bases, J lost 7 bases, and 10 bases stayed unmatched. Per germline, CDR1 SGHVS and CDR2 FQNEAQ. This CDR3 contains 14 residues.

The V gene is TRBV18, the J gene TRBJ1-5; the match to TRBD1 covers 7 bases. CDR3 length equals 19 residues. CDR1 KGHSH and CDR2 LQKENI come from the germline V gene. Unmatched junction bases numbered 23, after V lost 3 bases and J lost 9 bases. The CDR3 is CASSPTFSRQGLGLGPQHF. The CDR3 nucleotides are TGTGCCAGCTCACCCACCTTCTCTAGACAGGGTCTTGGCTTAGGGCCCCAGCATTTT. The full variable domain, completed using reference TRBV18 and TRBJ1-5, is NAGVMQNPRHLVRRRGQEARLRCSPMKGHSHVYWYRQLPEEGLKFMVYLQKENIIDESGMPKERFSAEFPKEGPSILRIQQVVRGDSAAYFCASSPTFSRQGLGLGPQHFGDGTRLSIL.

The rearrangement links TRBV25-1 to TRBJ1-6; 8 bases map to TRBD1. The V and J ends lost 6 bases and 7 bases, in that order; junction bases with no gene match: 5. This CDR3 is built from 14 residues. Germline assignment: CDR1 MGHDK and CDR2 SYGVNS. The DNA of the CDR3 is TGTGCCAGCAGCTGGACAGGGAAGAATTCACCCCTCCACTTT. It codes for CASSWTGKNSPLHF.

This clone was counted once. V gene TRBV30 combines with J gene TRBJ2-7; 8 bases match TRBD1. The length of the CDR3 is 15 residues. The germline CDR1 and CDR2 sequences are GTSNPN and SVGIG (reference sequence). The trim removed 0 bases at V and 2 bases at J, leaving 6 bases unmatched. CDR3 protein: CAWSVPGTGTYEQYF. DNA for the CDR3: TGTGCCTGGAGTGTACCCGGGACAGGTACCTACGAGCAGTACTTC.

Comment on this clone: This same CDR3 is encoded by further DNA sequences in the sample. The V gene is TRBV6-4, the J gene TRBJ2-3, with 10 bases aligning to TRBD1. The CDR3 length is 15 residues. The germline gives CDR1 MRHNA, CDR2 SNTAGT. Unmatched junction bases numbered 1, after V lost 0 bases and J lost 4 bases. The CDR3 region is CASSDSGQGADTQYF. CDR3 sequence (DNA): TGTGCCAGCAGTGACTCTGGACAGGGGGCAGATACGCAGTATTTT.

This chain links TRBV4-2 with TRBJ2-7, with 11 bases matching TRBD2. CDR3 size: 15 residues. V shed 1 base, J shed 4 bases, and the junction held 3 bases outside the gene matches. Per germline, CDR1 LGHNA and CDR2 YNFKEQ. CDR3 DNA: TGTGCCAGCAGCCAAGTTAGCGGGGGGGGGTACGAGCAGTACTTC. Its translation is CASSQVSGGGYEQYF.